These T cell receptor beta chains were read from a single sample in a study of blood T cell repertoires in COVID-19. Profiling relied on immunoSEQ multiplex PCR, and the TCRdb table lists in-frame clones only, not all of them. The table includes 200,000 to 250,000 clones, roughly 87% detected once. The sample taken for sequencing was PBMCs or T cells enriched from blood (not recorded which). The source is a young man with acute COVID-19. Both conserved end residues are part of each CDR3. The order of the fields is J gene, clone size, D gene, V gene, CDR3 protein, CDR3 DNA. The D gene is left open where the match is weak. The size field is filled for only some rows; it gives once, few, many or a size class.

J gene: TRBJ2-7
clone size: .
D gene: TRBD2
V gene: TRBV9
CDR3 protein: CASSVTTSGRYEQYF
CDR3 DNA: TGTGCCAGCAGCGTCACGACTAGCGGGAGGTACGAGCAGTACTTC

J gene: TRBJ1-2
clone size: .
D gene: .
V gene: TRBV6-1
CDR3 protein: CASSEHRTANYGYTF
CDR3 DNA: TGTGCCAGCAGTGAGCACCGCACAGCTAACTATGGCTACACCTTC

J gene: TRBJ2-7
clone size: few
D gene: .
V gene: TRBV2
CDR3 protein: CASRGGGAHLYEQYF
CDR3 DNA: TGTGCCAGCAGAGGCGGCGGGGCCCACCTCTACGAGCAGTACTTC

J gene: TRBJ1-5
clone size: .
D gene: .
V gene: TRBV4-1
CDR3 protein: CASSLRGDSNQPQHF
CDR3 DNA: TGCGCCAGCAGCCTCCGGGGGGATAGCAATCAGCCCCAGCATTTT

J gene: TRBJ2-7
clone size: .
D gene: .
V gene: TRBV30
CDR3 protein: CAWTPPGVYEQYF
CDR3 DNA: TGTGCCTGGACCCCCCCGGGAGTCTACGAGCAGTACTTC

J gene: TRBJ1-1
clone size: .
D gene: .
V gene: TRBV21-1
CDR3 protein: CASSKSRVLGEDTEAFF
CDR3 DNA: TGTGCCAGCAGCAAAAGTCGGGTGTTAGGGGAAGACACTGAAGCTTTCTTT

J gene: TRBJ2-7
clone size: .
D gene: .
V gene: TRBV28
CDR3 protein: CASSLWASYEQYF
CDR3 DNA: TGTGCCAGCAGTTTATGGGCCTCCTACGAGCAGTACTTC

J gene: TRBJ1-5
clone size: .
D gene: .
V gene: TRBV19
CDR3 protein: CASRLVDFRRQPQHF
CDR3 DNA: TGTGCCAGTAGGTTAGTGGACTTCCGGCGTCAGCCCCAGCATTTT

J gene: TRBJ2-5
clone size: .
D gene: .
V gene: TRBV11-3
CDR3 protein: CASSREETQYF
CDR3 DNA: TGTGCCAGCAGCCGTGAAGAGACCCAGTACTTC

J gene: TRBJ2-1
clone size: .
D gene: TRBD2
V gene: TRBV28
CDR3 protein: CASIGLAGETTYNEQFF
CDR3 DNA: TGTGCCAGCATAGGACTAGCGGGAGAGACAACCTACAATGAGCAGTTCTTC

J gene: TRBJ1-2
clone size: .
D gene: TRBD1
V gene: TRBV6-5
CDR3 protein: CASSYTGQNNYGYTF
CDR3 DNA: TGTGCCAGCAGTTACACGGGACAGAATAACTATGGCTACACCTTC

J gene: TRBJ2-7
clone size: few
D gene: .
V gene: TRBV9
CDR3 protein: CASSVTGQSSYEQYF
CDR3 DNA: TGTGCCAGCAGCGTTACGGGACAAAGCTCCTACGAGCAGTACTTC

J gene: TRBJ1-6
clone size: .
D gene: TRBD1
V gene: TRBV7-2
CDR3 protein: CASSLGQGDNSPLHF
CDR3 DNA: TGTGCCAGCAGCTTAGGACAGGGCGATAATTCACCCCTCCACTTT

J gene: TRBJ1-4
clone size: .
D gene: TRBD1
V gene: TRBV28
CDR3 protein: CASSSPYTGTGDIREKLFF
CDR3 DNA: TGTGCCAGCAGTTCACCCTACACCGGGACAGGGGATATCCGGGAAAAACTGTTTTTT

J gene: TRBJ2-7
clone size: .
D gene: .
V gene: TRBV4-3
CDR3 protein: CASSQEETSSYEQYF
CDR3 DNA: TGCGCCAGCAGCCAAGAAGAGACATCCTCCTACGAGCAGTACTTC

J gene: TRBJ2-5
clone size: .
D gene: .
V gene: TRBV2
CDR3 protein: CASSDSRLEETQYF
CDR3 DNA: TGTGCCAGCAGTGATAGTCGACTGGAAGAGACCCAGTACTTC

J gene: TRBJ2-5
clone size: .
D gene: TRBD2
V gene: TRBV9
CDR3 protein: CASSVVAGGQETQYF
CDR3 DNA: TGTGCCAGCAGCGTAGTAGCGGGAGGGCAAGAGACCCAGTACTTC

J gene: TRBJ1-5
clone size: .
D gene: .
V gene: TRBV10-3
CDR3 protein: CATQSGGQWGNQPQHF
CDR3 DNA: TGTGCCACCCAATCGGGAGGGCAATGGGGCAATCAGCCCCAGCATTTT